Following are 18 T cell receptor beta chains from one sample sequenced in a study of T-cell memory formation after mild COVID-19. TCRdb called the 5' RACE reads again in MiXCR, with one record for every CDR3 protein. Of under 300,000 distinct CDR3 sequences in the sample, roughly a tenth are singletons; the top ten hold under 25%. The specimen sequenced was PBMCs or a T cell subset sorted from them (not recorded which). The receptors derive from a man aged 18 to 29 who had mild COVID-19 (a few samples of this study predate the infection). Cell type and time point are not known.

This clonotype was counted a few times. This chain joins TRBV18 and TRBJ1-5, with a tentative D call TRBD1 (6 bases). This CDR3 spans 13 amino acids. With 6 bases removed from V and 4 bases from J, the gap between germline ends came to 10 bases. The germline CDR1 and CDR2 sequences are KGHSH and LQKENI. The CDR3 loop reads CASSTGQNQPQHF. Written as DNA, the CDR3 is TGTGCCAGCTCCACAGGGCAAAATCAGCCCCAGCATTTT.

This clonotype has only a few counts. The chain carries TRBV12-3 or TRBV12-4 and TRBJ2-5, with D unresolved. V shed 5 bases and J shed 1 base, with 11 bases lying between them. The CDR3 covers 14 residues. The CDR3 DNA follows: TGTGCCAGCAGTCGCATGTTTGGCCAAGAGACCCAGTACTTC. It specifies CASSRMFGQETQYF.

At least ten counts were recorded for this clonotype. The rearrangement uses TRBV20-1 and TRBJ2-2; unclear D gene. CDR1 is DFQATT, CDR2 SNEGSKA, per germline (reference sequence). The length of the CDR3 is 13 residues. Trimming cost V 2 bases and J 0 bases, with 4 bases left between them. The CDR3 sequence: CSARQTNTGELFF. For the CDR3, the DNA is TGCAGTGCTAGACAGACGAACACCGGGGAGCTGTTTTTT.

V usage is TRBV12-3 or TRBV12-4 and J usage is TRBJ1-1, with a tentative D call TRBD1 (6 bases). The CDR3 has 13 residues. V dropped 3 bases and J dropped 6 bases, with 11 bases sitting between them. CDR3 residues: CASSFRGAPEAFF. CDR3 bases: TGTGCCAGCAGTTTTAGGGGGGCTCCTGAAGCTTTCTTT.

Comments on this clonotype: This may come from a read error, since a much larger clone is one base off. The chain uses TRBV4-2 and TRBJ2-3, with 8 positions matching TRBD2. The CDR3 sequence is 16 residues long. Per the germline V gene, CDR1 is LGHNA and CDR2 is YNFKEQ. CDR3 loop: CDSSQDMSGGADTQYF. The CDR3 nucleotides are TGTGACAGCAGCCAAGATATGAGCGGGGGAGCAGATACGCAGTATTTT.

This clonotype was seen a few times. The V call is TRBV2, the J call TRBJ1-5; weak D call: TRBD1 (6 bases). This CDR3 has 15 residues. Per germline, CDR1 SNHLY and CDR2 FYNNEI. The germline V and J ends were trimmed by 5 bases and 6 bases, with 17 bases remaining between them. In nucleotides, the CDR3 is TGTGCCAGCAGTCAACCAGGGGTATCGGGTCAGCCCCAGCATTTT. This sequence encodes CASSQPGVSGQPQHF.

The chain carries TRBV7-9 and TRBJ1-4; 10 bases are a match to TRBD1. CDR1 and CDR2 (germline): SEHNR, FQNEAQ (reference sequence). This CDR3 region has 15 residues. With V trimmed by 5 bases and J by 8 bases, 8 bases remained unmatched. CDR3 nucleotide sequence: TGTGCCAGCAGCGTAAGGACAGGGGGAGGCGAAAAACTGTTTTTT. It specifies CASSVRTGGGEKLFF.

The sample holds a few counts of this clonotype. The chain links TRBV20-1 to TRBJ2-1; D tentatively reads TRBD1 or TRBD2 (5 bases each). The germline gives CDR1 DFQATT, CDR2 SNEGSKA (reference sequence). V shed 6 bases and J shed 0 bases, with 15 bases lying between them. The CDR3 has 15 amino acids. The CDR3 loop reads CSASRDLSSYNEQFF. The CDR3 coding sequence is TGCAGTGCAAGCCGGGACCTGAGCTCCTACAATGAGCAGTTCTTC.

The table lists this clonotype with a few counts. The J gene is TRBJ2-3, the V gene TRBV4-3; 12 bases line up with TRBD2. Germline V lookup: CDR1 LGHNA, CDR2 YSLEER. With 1 base clipped from V and 0 bases from J, the junction kept 2 bases outside the gene matches. The CDR3 runs to 17 residues. The CDR3 DNA sequence: TGCGCCAGCAGCCAAGGGACTAGCGGGGTTAGCACAGATACGCAGTATTTT. Amino acid sequence: CASSQGTSGVSTDTQYF.

This clonotype was recorded a few times. The J gene is TRBJ2-3, the V gene TRBV29-1, with 10 nucleotides matching TRBD2. Per the germline V gene, CDR1 is SQVTM and CDR2 is ANQGSEA. This CDR3 spans 14 amino acids. The CDR3 sequence is CTTLSGGTRDTQYF. In DNA form, the CDR3 reads TGCACAACCCTTAGCGGGGGGACTAGAGATACGCAGTATTTT.

This clonotype was seen a handful of times. This chain connects TRBV6-5 to TRBJ2-4; D not certain. This CDR3 region has 15 residues. Trimming stripped 6 bases from V and 0 bases from J, with 12 bases between. Germline CDR1 is MNHEY and CDR2 is SVGAGI. CDR3 sequence reads: CASSPDLLAKNIQYF. CDR3 bases: TGTGCCAGCAGCCCGGACCTTCTAGCCAAAAACATTCAGTACTTC.

In its sample, this clonotype was seen a few times. This chain links TRBV7-2 with TRBJ2-3; unclear D gene. Germline CDR1 and CDR2: SGHTA and FQGNSA. V lost 4 bases, J lost 0 bases, and 11 bases lay in between. There are 15 residues in the CDR3. CDR3 loop: CASSSPMSSTDTQYF. CDR3 DNA: TGTGCCAGCAGCTCACCGATGAGTAGCACAGATACGCAGTATTTT.

This clonotype was counted between two and nine times. V usage is TRBV19 and J usage is TRBJ1-5; D is ambiguous. Germline V gives CDR1 LNHDA, CDR2 SQIVND (reference sequence). V lost 2 bases to trimming and J lost 5 bases, with 10 bases between them. CDR3 size: 14 residues. CDR3 sequence (DNA): TGTGCCAGTAGTATAACGGGAAGTGATCAGCCCCAGCATTTT. The encoded protein is CASSITGSDQPQHF.

This chain links TRBV4-1 with TRBJ2-7, with D possibly being TRBD1 (6 bases). Germline CDR1 MGHRA, CDR2 YSYEKL. The V and J ends lost 3 bases and 5 bases respectively, with 26 bases between them. The CDR3 length is 18 residues. In DNA, the CDR3 is TGCGCCAGCAGCCACGACACCCAGGACAGTTTGGGTTACCACGAGCAGTACTTC. Translated: CASSHDTQDSLGYHEQYF.

This clonotype was detected ten times or more. This chain uses TRBV7-3 with TRBJ1-6; D unclear. The CDR3 contains 13 residues. Germline V CDR1 and CDR2: SGHTA, FQGTGA. Trimming took 5 bases from V and 9 from J, leaving 11 bases between them. CDR3 in DNA: TGTGCCAGCAGCCCGACGGGAATTTCACCCCTCCACTTT. It specifies CASSPTGISPLHF.

This chain connects TRBV6-5 to TRBJ2-1; TRBD2 agrees at 9 bases. V was clipped by 8 bases and J by 5 bases; unmatched bases: 4. Germline lookup yields CDR1 MNHEY and CDR2 SVGAGI. The CDR3 has 13 amino acids. CDR3 amino acids: CASGAGGHNEQFF. The CDR3, as DNA: TGTGCCAGCGGAGCGGGGGGCCACAATGAGCAGTTCTTC.

This chain links TRBV7-2 with TRBJ2-2; TRBD2 aligns across 12 bases. From germline, CDR1 is SGHTA and CDR2 FQGNSA. V gave up 6 bases and J gave up 2 bases; unmatched junction bases: 4. The CDR3 is made up of 16 amino acids. The DNA of the CDR3 is TGTGCCAGCAGTTTGACTAGCGGGGGTAACACCGGGGAGCTGTTTTTT. Encoded protein: CASSLTSGGNTGELFF.

The rearrangement uses TRBV12-3 or TRBV12-4 and TRBJ2-3, with no clear D. The CDR3 is 11 residues long. Trimming left V 2 bases short and J 6 bases short, with 3 bases between. CDR3 in amino acids: CASSLMDTQYF. CDR3 nucleotides: TGTGCCAGCAGTTTAATGGATACGCAGTATTTT.